The source of this T cell receptor beta chain is a study of T cell changes during pregnancy in multiple sclerosis. The CDR3 length is 14 residues. V dropped 0 bases and J dropped 7; count of bases not matched to a gene: 5. The germline gives CDR1 GTSNPN, CDR2 SVGIG (reference sequence). The assay was immunoSEQ multiplex PCR, and TCRdb's table has in-frame clones only and misses some. There are tens of thousands of clones in the sample; approximately 92% occur only once, and 2.8% lies in the top ten. This TCR came from a female donor in good health, enrolled as a control in a pregnancy study. The chain is built from TRBV30 and TRBJ1-1; 10 bases line up with TRBD1. Sample: peripheral blood, taken in the third trimester of pregnancy. CDR3 in amino acids: CAWSVRGQGGEAFF. The CDR3 nucleotides are TGTGCCTGGAGTGTAAGAGGACAGGGGGGTGAAGCTTTCTTT.